The T cell receptor (beta chain) under discussion was sequenced for a study of T cell repertoires in cytomegalovirus infection. At the level of the study: CMV epitopes that were recently identified and HLA-C-restricted were used alongside well-studied HLA-B-restricted ones.

This clonotype was counted between two and nine times. The antigen is undetermined. The V gene lost 5 bases and the J gene lost 1 base, with 15 bases spanning the gap. The CDR3 sequence is 16 residues long. Germline V lookup: CDR1 SGHVS, CDR2 FQNEAQ. TCRdb re-called the reads with MiXCR, one entry per CDR3 protein. Counted here are a few hundred thousand distinct CDR3 sequences, 40% occurring once; the ten biggest clones make up 48%. The study, taken as a whole, reports: CMV-specific HLA-C-restricted TCR beta clonotypes dominated the ex vivo response.

The receptor was derived from a human donor in good health (CMV status not recorded). Some clones in this sample may be carry-over from other donors' samples. The material sequenced was cultured PBMCs, taken from culture after CMV antigen stimulation. V usage is TRBV7-8 and J usage is TRBJ1-5, with D possibly matching TRBD1 (6 bases). The chain's CDR3 is CASSPRGGVSNQPQHF. The CDR3 DNA sequence: TGTGCCAGCAGCCCGAGGGGGGGGGTAAGCAATCAGCCCCAGCATTTT.